Listed here is a single T cell receptor (beta chain). The junction had 6 bases not matched to a gene; V was cut back by 2 bases and J by 6 bases. CDR3 length: 15 residues. Germline V gene sequence: CDR1 SQVTM, CDR2 ANQGSEA. This record comes from a study of blood T cell repertoires in COVID-19. Across the whole study: Samples came from the United States, Italy and Spain, spanning acute and convalescent COVID-19. In each case, the material was cDNA or gDNA derived from T cells, B-cell-depleted T cells, or PBMCs.

Methods used by the authors: The authors estimated nucleated cell counts from reference gene primer amplification. TCRdb's table, derived via immunoSEQ multiplex PCR, lists solely in-frame clones and lacks some. V and J calls and clone size are those listed in that table; D and trimming were worked out from the DNA. The sample yields about 370,000 clones, around 90% seen once. Sequencing input: peripheral blood. The chain combines TRBV29-1 with TRBJ2-1; the match to TRBD2 covers 11 bases. This sequence was found in a man aged 18 to 29 with active or convalescent COVID-19. CDR3 in DNA: TGCAGCGTTGAAAGTGGAACTAGCGGGGGCAATGAGCAGTTCTTC. It translates to CSVESGTSGGNEQFF.